Below are 14 T cell receptor beta chains sequenced from a single sample in a study of CD8 T cells in ankylosing spondylitis. TCRdb recomputed calls from the 5' RACE reads with MiXCR, one row per CDR3 protein. This sample has some 200,000 distinct CDR3 sequences, with around 13% found just once. Source material: blood, either unsorted or a sorted T cell fraction (not recorded which). The receptors here all came from a male donor with ankylosing spondylitis or in good health (not recorded which).

The sample holds a few counts of this clonotype. CDR3 DNA sequence: TGTGCCAGCAGTTCGGGAAGACTAGCTGGCTACAATGAGCAGTTCTTC. Protein sequence: CASSSGRLAGYNEQFF. This rearrangement joins TRBV27 to TRBJ2-1; 7 bases fit TRBD2. V lost 4 bases and J lost 3; bases outside the gene matches: 9. The CDR3 runs 16 residues. Germline V gives CDR1 MNHEY, CDR2 SMNVEV (reference sequence).

The chain combines TRBV11-1 with TRBJ2-7; a possible D gene is TRBD1 (6 bases). Germline V gene sequence: CDR1 SGHAT, CDR2 FQDESV (reference sequence). CDR3 length equals 14 residues. Trimming removed 5 bases at V and 0 bases at J, with 11 bases between. In nucleotides, the CDR3 is TGTGCCAGCAGCCCCCGGGACAACTCCTACGAGCAGTACTTC. It encodes CASSPRDNSYEQYF.

The table lists this clonotype with a few counts. V is TRBV5-1 and J is TRBJ2-1; D remains ambiguous. V was shortened by 0 bases and J by 10 bases, with 8 bases between the two germline ends. The CDR3 contains 12 residues. Germline loops: CDR1 SGHRS, CDR2 YFSETQ. The CDR3 protein is CASSLAVGEQFF. CDR3 coding DNA: TGCGCCAGCAGCTTGGCGGTAGGCGAGCAGTTCTTC.

This clonotype has just a few counts. The chain employs TRBV6-5 and TRBJ2-1; D not resolved. The CDR3 is 13 amino acids. Per the germline V gene, CDR1 is MNHEY and CDR2 is SVGAGI. V lost 5 bases and J lost 3, with 8 bases in between. The CDR3 region is CASSPSDYNEQFF. CDR3 sequence (DNA): TGTGCCAGCAGTCCCTCGGACTACAATGAGCAGTTCTTC.

This clonotype was counted a few times. The chain is built from TRBV2 and TRBJ2-2; D is possibly TRBD2 (5 bases). CDR1 SNHLY and CDR2 FYNNEI come from the germline V gene. Trimming took off 7 bases at V and 1 base at J, with 19 bases between the two ends. The CDR3 runs 17 residues. In nucleotides, the CDR3 is TGTGCCAGCATGGAACCCGGGGAGCCACTGAACACCGGGGAGCTGTTTTTT. It is translated as CASMEPGEPLNTGELFF.

The gene calls are TRBV11-2 and TRBJ2-3, with 14 bases fitting TRBD2. This CDR3 is 18 amino acids long. Unmatched junction bases numbered 4, after V lost 2 bases and J lost 0 bases. Germline CDR1 reads SGHAT; CDR2 reads FQNNGV. The CDR3, as DNA: TGTGCCAGCAGCTTAAGACTAGCGGGAGGGCCGAGCACAGATACGCAGTATTTT. The encoded protein is CASSLRLAGGPSTDTQYF.

The rearrangement joins TRBV14 to TRBJ2-3; D ambiguous. Germline loops: CDR1 SGHDN, CDR2 FVKESK. The CDR3 has 14 residues. Trimming cost V 0 bases and J 4 bases, with 8 bases left between them. The CDR3 DNA is TGTGCCAGCAGCCAAGAATTTTGGCCAGATACGCAGTATTTT. Its translation: CASSQEFWPDTQYF.

This clonotype showed up just a few times. V is TRBV12-3 or TRBV12-4 and J is TRBJ2-1; 13 nucleotides align to TRBD2. After removal of 5 bases from V and 9 bases from J, the junction contained 10 bases not matched to a gene. The CDR3 is 16 amino acids. The CDR3 reads CASSPLTSGGAFEQFF. In nucleotides, the CDR3 is TGTGCCAGCAGTCCCCTTACTAGCGGGGGGGCTTTTGAGCAGTTCTTC.

In this sample, this clonotype turned up a few times. The rearrangement joins TRBV3-1 to TRBJ2-7; a weak D match, TRBD1 (6 bases). Germline V CDR1 and CDR2: LGHDT, YNNKEL (reference sequence). V lost 0 bases and J 3 bases, leaving 12 bases between the germline ends. CDR3 length: 15 amino acids. In DNA, the CDR3 is TGTGCCAGCAGCCAAGAAAGCCTGGACAGCTACGAGCAGTACTTC. Amino acid sequence: CASSQESLDSYEQYF.

J is TRBJ2-3 and V is TRBV4-1; D is uncertain. CDR3 size: 19 residues. The germline gives CDR1 MGHRA, CDR2 YSYEKL. Trimming stripped 1 base from V and 2 bases from J, with 22 bases between. CDR3 sequence (DNA): TGCGCCAGCAGCCAAGTTAGGGCTTCTGGAACTTCTCACACAGATACGCAGTATTTT. Translating it yields CASSQVRASGTSHTDTQYF.

V and J are TRBV6-1 and TRBJ1-5; 7 nucleotides line up with TRBD1. The length of the CDR3 is 14 residues. Trimming removed 6 bases from V and 9 bases from J; junction bases left unmatched: 11. Germline V gene lookup returns CDR1 MNHNS and CDR2 SASEGT. CDR3 amino acids: CASSLTGPFGPQHF. CDR3 DNA: TGTGCCAGCAGCCTGACAGGGCCCTTTGGGCCCCAGCATTTT.

A few counts support this clonotype. This chain links TRBV2 with TRBJ1-2; TRBD1 is a possible D gene (5 bases). Trimming stripped 3 bases from V and 4 bases from J, with 12 bases between. This CDR3 region has 14 residues. CDR1 SNHLY and CDR2 FYNNEI come from the germline V gene. The CDR3, as DNA: TGTGCCAGCAGTGAGGGGGGAGCAACCTATGGCTACACCTTC. Its protein is CASSEGGATYGYTF.

This clonotype was seen many times. The chain couples TRBV29-1 to TRBJ2-7, with D unclear. The CDR3 consists of 13 residues. Germline values: CDR1 SQVTM, CDR2 ANQGSEA. V lost 4 bases, J lost 2 bases, and 12 bases lay in between. The CDR3 reads CSVVIFNPYEQYF. Here the CDR3 DNA reads TGCAGCGTTGTAATCTTCAACCCCTACGAGCAGTACTTC.

This clonotype has only a few counts. This chain links TRBV6-4 with TRBJ2-6; D gene uncertain. The CDR3 runs to 16 residues. From germline, CDR1 is MRHNA and CDR2 SNTAGT. V dropped 2 bases and J dropped 0 bases, with 8 bases sitting between them. The DNA for the CDR3 is TGTGCCAGCAGTGACCAGAGTCCCTCTGGGGCCAACGTCCTGACTTTC. This encodes CASSDQSPSGANVLTF.